This T cell receptor (beta chain) was captured by sequencing in a study of blood T cells in healthy people across ages. In germline, CDR1 is ENHRY, CDR2 SYGVKD. The CDR3 extends over 16 amino acids. The V segment lost 6 bases and the J segment 6 bases; nucleotides outside the gene matches: 13. Alongside a J-beta primer mix, a sample-barcoded 5' primer served in a second PCR lasting about 7 to 12 cycles. TCRdb fed the 5' RACE reads into MiXCR, producing one record per CDR3 protein. Of 650,000 to 800,000 distinct CDR3 sequences in the sample, around two fifths were seen once. The chain combines TRBV10-3 with TRBJ2-7; 11 positions match TRBD1. The sequencing sample was made of blood. This clonotype was sampled from a man aged 55 to 70 in good health. CDR3 nucleotides: TGTGCCATCAGGGCGGAGTTAGGGACAGGGGGTGTCGAGCAGTACTTC. Protein: CAIRAELGTGGVEQYF.